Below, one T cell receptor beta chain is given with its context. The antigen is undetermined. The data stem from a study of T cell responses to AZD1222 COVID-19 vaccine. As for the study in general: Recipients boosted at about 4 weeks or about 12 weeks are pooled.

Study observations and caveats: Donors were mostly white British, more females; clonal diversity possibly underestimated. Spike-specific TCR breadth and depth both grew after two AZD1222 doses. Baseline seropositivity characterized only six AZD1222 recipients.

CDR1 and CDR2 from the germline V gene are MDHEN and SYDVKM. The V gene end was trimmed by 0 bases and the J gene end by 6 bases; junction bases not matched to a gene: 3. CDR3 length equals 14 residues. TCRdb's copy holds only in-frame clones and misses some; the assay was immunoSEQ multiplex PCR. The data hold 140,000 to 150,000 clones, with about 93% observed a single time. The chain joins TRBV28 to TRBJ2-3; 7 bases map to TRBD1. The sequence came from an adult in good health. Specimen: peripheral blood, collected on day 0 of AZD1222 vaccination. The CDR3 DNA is TGTGCCAGCAGTTTATGGACAGGGACCGATACGCAGTATTTT. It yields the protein CASSLWTGTDTQYF. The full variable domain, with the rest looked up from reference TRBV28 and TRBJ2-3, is DVKVTQSSRYLVKRTGEKVFLECVQDMDHENMFWYRQDPGLGLRLIYFSYDVKMKEKGDIPEGYSVSREKKERFSLILESASTNQTSMYLCASSLWTGTDTQYFGPGTRLTVL.